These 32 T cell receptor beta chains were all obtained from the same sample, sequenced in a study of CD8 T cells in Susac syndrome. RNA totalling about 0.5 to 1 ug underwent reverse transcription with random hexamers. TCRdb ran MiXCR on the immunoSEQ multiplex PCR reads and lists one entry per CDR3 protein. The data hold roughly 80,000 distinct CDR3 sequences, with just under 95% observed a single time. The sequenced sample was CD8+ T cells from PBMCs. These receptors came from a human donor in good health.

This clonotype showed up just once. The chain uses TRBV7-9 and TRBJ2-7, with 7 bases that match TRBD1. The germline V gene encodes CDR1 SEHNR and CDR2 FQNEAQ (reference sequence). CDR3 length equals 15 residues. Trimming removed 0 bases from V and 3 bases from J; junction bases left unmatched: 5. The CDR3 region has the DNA TGTGCCAGCAGCTTAGCCGGGACAGCGAACTACGAGCAGTACTTC. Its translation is CASSLAGTANYEQYF.

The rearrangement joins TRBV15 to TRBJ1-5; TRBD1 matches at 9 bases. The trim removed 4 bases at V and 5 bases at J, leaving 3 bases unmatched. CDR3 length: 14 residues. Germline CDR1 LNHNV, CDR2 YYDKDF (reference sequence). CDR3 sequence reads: CATSTGQGDQPQHF. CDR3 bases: TGTGCCACCAGCACGGGACAGGGAGATCAGCCCCAGCATTTT. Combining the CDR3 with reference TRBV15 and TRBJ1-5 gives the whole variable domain DAMVIQNPRYQVTQFGKPVTLSCSQTLNHNVMYWYQQKSSQAPKLLFHYYDKDFNNEADTPDNFQSRRPNTSFCFLDIRSPGLGDTAMYLCATSTGQGDQPQHFGDGTRLSIL.

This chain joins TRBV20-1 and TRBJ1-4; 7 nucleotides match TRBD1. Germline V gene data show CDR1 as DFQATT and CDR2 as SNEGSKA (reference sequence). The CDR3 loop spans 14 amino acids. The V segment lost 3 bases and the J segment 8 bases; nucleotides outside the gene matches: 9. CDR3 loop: CSASPGTVSEKLFF. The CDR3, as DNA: TGCAGTGCTAGTCCCGGGACAGTGTCGGAAAAACTGTTTTTT.

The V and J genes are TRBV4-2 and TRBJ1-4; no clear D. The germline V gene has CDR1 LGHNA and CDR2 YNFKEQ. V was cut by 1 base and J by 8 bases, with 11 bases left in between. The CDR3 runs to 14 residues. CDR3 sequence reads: CASSQARVGEKLFF. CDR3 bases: TGTGCCAGCAGCCAAGCAAGGGTGGGAGAAAAACTGTTTTTT.

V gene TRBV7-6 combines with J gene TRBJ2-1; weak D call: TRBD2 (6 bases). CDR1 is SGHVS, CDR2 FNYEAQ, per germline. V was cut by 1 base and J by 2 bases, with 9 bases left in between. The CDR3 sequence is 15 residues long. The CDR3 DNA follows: TGTGCCAGCAGCTTAGTTCGCGGGGCCTACAATGAGCAGTTCTTC. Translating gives CASSLVRGAYNEQFF.

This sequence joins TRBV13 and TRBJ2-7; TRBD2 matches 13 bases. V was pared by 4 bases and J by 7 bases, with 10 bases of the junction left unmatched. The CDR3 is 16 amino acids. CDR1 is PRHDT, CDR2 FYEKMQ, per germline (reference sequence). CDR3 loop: CASSSTSGRANSEQYV. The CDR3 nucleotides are TGTGCCAGCAGCTCTACTAGCGGGAGGGCCAATAGTGAGCAGTACGTC.

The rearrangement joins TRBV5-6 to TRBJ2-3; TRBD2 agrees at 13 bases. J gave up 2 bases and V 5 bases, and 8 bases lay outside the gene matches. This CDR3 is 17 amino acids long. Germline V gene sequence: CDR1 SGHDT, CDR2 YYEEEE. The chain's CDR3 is CASRPPGLAGFTDTQYF. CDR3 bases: TGTGCCAGCAGACCTCCGGGACTAGCGGGGTTCACAGATACGCAGTATTTT.

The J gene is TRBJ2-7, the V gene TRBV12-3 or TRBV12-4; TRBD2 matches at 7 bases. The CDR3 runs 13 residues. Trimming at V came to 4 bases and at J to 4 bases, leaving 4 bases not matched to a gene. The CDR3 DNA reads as TGTGCCAGCAGTTCCTCTAGCGGTTACGAGCAGTACGTC. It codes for CASSSSSGYEQYV.

The CDR3 spells CASSVGGDYGYTF. DNA of the CDR3: TGTGCCAGCAGCGTAGGTGGGGACTATGGCTACACCTTC. The chain employs TRBV9 and TRBJ1-2; D unclear. This CDR3 is 13 amino acids long. With 0 bases removed from V and 3 bases from J, the gap between germline ends came to 6 bases. The germline CDR1 and CDR2 sequences are SGDLS and YYNGEE.

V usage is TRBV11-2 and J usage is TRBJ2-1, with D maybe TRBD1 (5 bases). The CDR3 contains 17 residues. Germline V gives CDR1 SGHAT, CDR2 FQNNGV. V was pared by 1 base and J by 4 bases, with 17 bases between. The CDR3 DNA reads TGTGCCAGCAGCTTAGGGGATCAGGGTAAGGTTTACAATGAGCAGTTCTTC. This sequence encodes CASSLGDQGKVYNEQFF.

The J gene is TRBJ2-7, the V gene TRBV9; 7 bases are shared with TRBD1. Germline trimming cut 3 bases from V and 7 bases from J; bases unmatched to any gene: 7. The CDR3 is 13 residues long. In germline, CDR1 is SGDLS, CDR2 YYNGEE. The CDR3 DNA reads TGTGCCAGCAGCGCAGACAGGGTGGATGAGCAGTACTTC. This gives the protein CASSADRVDEQYF. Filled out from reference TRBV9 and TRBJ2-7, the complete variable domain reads DSGVTQTPKHLITATGQRVTLRCSPRSGDLSVYWYQQSLDQGLQFLIQYYNGEERAKGNILERFSAQQFPDLHSELNLSSLELGDSALYFCASSADRVDEQYFGPGTRLTVT.

Here the CDR3 reads CASQGLADSYNEQFF. The DNA for the CDR3 is TGTGCCTCCCAGGGACTAGCGGACTCCTACAATGAGCAGTTCTTC. The chain combines TRBV7-9 with TRBJ2-1, with 11 nucleotides matching TRBD2. Per germline, CDR1 SEHNR and CDR2 FQNEAQ (reference sequence). The V gene end was trimmed by 11 bases and the J gene end by 0 bases; junction bases not matched to a gene: 6. The CDR3 contains 15 residues.

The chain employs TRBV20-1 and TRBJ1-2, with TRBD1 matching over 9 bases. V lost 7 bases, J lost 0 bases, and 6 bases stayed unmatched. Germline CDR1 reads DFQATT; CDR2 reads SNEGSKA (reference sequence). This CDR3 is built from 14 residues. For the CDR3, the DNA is TGCAGTGATGGGTGGACAGGGGCTAACTATGGCTACACCTTC. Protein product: CSDGWTGANYGYTF.

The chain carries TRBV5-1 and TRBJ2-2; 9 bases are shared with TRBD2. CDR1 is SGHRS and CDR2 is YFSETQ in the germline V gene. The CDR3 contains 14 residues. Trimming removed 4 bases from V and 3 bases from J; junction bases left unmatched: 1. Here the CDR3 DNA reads TGCGCCAGCAGCGGCGGGAGGGACACCGGGGAGCTGTTTTTT. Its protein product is CASSGGRDTGELFF.

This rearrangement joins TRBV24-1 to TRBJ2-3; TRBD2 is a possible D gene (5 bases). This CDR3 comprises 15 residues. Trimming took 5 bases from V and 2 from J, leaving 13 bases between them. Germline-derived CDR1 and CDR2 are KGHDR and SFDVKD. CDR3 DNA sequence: TGTGCCACCAGTGCGGGGAGAACGGACACAGATACGCAGTATTTT. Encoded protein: CATSAGRTDTDTQYF.

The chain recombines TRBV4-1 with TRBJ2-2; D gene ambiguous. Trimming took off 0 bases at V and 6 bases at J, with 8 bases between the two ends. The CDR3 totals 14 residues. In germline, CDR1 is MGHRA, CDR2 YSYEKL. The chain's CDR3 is CASSQDDRAGELFF. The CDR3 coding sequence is TGCGCCAGCAGCCAAGATGACCGGGCCGGGGAGCTGTTTTTT.

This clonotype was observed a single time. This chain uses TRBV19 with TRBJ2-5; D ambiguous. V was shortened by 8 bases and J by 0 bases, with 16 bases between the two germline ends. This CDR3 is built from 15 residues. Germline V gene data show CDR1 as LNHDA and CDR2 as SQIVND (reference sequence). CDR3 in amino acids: CASRTSRADQETQYF. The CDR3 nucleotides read TGTGCCAGTCGTACGTCAAGGGCAGACCAAGAGACCCAGTACTTC.

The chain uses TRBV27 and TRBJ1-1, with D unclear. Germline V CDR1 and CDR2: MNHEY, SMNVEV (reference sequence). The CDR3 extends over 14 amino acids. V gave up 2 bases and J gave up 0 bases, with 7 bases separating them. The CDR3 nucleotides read TGTGCCAGCAGTTTAAACGGGATGAACACTGAAGCTTTCTTT. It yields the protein CASSLNGMNTEAFF.

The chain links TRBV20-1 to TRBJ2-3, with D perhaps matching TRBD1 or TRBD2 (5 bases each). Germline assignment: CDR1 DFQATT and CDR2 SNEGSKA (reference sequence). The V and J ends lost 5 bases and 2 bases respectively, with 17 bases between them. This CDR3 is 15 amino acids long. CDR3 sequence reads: CSAGLGVRLTDTQYF. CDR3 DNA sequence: TGCAGTGCTGGCCTGGGGGTCCGCCTCACAGATACGCAGTATTTT.

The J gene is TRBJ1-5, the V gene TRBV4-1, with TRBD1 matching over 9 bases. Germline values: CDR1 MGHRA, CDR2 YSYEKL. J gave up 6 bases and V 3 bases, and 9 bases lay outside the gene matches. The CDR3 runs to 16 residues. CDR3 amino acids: CASSQTIQGASQPQHF. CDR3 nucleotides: TGCGCCAGCAGCCAGACCATACAGGGGGCGAGTCAGCCCCAGCATTTT.

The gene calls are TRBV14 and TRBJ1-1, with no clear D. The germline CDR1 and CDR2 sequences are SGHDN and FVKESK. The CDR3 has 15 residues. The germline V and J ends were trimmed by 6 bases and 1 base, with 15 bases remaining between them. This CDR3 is CASSLFPTGNTEAFF. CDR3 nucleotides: TGTGCCAGCAGTCTATTTCCTACGGGGAACACTGAAGCTTTCTTT. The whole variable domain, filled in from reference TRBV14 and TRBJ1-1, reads EAGVTQFPSHSVIEKGQTVTLRCDPISGHDNLYWYRRVMGKEIKFLLHFVKESKQDESGMPNNRFLAERTGGTYSTLKVQPAELEDSGVYFCASSLFPTGNTEAFFGQGTRLTVV.

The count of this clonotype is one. CDR3: CASSLGPRGSYEQYV. CDR3 DNA sequence: TGTGCCAGCAGCTTAGGTCCGAGGGGGTCCTACGAGCAGTACGTC. The rearrangement links TRBV11-2 to TRBJ2-7; possibly TRBD1 for D (6 bases). This CDR3 contains 15 residues. Germline assignment: CDR1 SGHAT and CDR2 FQNNGV. Trimming removed 1 base at V and 1 base at J, with 11 bases between.

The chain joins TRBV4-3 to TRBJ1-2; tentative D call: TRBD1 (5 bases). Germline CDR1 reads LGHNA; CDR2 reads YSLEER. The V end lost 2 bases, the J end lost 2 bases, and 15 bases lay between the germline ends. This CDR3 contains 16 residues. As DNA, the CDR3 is TGCGCCAGCAGCCAACAGTCAACAGGCATAAACTATGGCTACACCTTC. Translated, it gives CASSQQSTGINYGYTF.

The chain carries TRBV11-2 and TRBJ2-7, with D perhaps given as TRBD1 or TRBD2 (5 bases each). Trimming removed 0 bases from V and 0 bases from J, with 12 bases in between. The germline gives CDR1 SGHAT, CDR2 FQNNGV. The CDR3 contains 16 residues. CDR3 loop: CASSLDQVGASYEQYV. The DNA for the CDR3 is TGTGCCAGCAGCTTAGATCAAGTCGGGGCCTCCTACGAGCAGTACGTC.

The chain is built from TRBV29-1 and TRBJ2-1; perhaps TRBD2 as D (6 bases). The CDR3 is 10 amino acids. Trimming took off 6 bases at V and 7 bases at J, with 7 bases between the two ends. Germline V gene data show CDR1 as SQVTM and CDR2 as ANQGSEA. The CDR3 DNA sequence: TGCAGCGTGGGGAGGAATGAGCAGTTCTTC. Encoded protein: CSVGRNEQFF.

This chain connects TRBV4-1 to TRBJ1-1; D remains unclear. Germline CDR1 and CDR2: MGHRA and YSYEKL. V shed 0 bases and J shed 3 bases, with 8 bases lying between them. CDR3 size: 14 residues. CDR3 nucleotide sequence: TGCGCCAGCAGCCAAGACGGGTATTACACTGAAGCTTTCTTT. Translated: CASSQDGYYTEAFF.

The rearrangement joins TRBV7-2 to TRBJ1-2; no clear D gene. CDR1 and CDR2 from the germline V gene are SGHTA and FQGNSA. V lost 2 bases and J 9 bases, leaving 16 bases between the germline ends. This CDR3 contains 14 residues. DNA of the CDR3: TGTGCCAGCAGCTTACGCGAGACATATAATCGCTACACCTTC. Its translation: CASSLRETYNRYTF. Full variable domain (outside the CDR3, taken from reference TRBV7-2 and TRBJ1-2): GAGVSQSPSNKVTEKGKDVELRCDPISGHTALYWYRQSLGQGLEFLIYFQGNSAPDKSGLPSDRFSAERTGGSVSTLTIQRTQQEDSAVYLCASSLRETYNRYTFGSGTRLTVV.

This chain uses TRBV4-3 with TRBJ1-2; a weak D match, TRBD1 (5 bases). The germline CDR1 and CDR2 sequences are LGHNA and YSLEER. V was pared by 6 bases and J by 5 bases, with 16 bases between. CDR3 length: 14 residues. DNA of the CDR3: TGCGCCAGCAGAGGGCCTTCCCGGGGGTATGGCTACACCTTC. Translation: CASRGPSRGYGYTF.

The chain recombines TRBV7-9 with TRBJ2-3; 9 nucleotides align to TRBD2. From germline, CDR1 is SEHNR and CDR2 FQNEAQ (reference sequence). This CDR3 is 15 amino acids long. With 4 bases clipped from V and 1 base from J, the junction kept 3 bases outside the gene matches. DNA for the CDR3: TGTGCCAGCAGCTCTCGACTAGCGGGCACAGATACGCAGTATTTT. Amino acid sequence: CASSSRLAGTDTQYF.

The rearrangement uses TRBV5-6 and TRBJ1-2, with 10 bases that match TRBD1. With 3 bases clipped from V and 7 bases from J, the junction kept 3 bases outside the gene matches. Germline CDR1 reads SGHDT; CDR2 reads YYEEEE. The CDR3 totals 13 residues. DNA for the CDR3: TGTGCCAGCAGCTCCGGGACAGGGGCTGGCTACACCTTC. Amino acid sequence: CASSSGTGAGYTF.

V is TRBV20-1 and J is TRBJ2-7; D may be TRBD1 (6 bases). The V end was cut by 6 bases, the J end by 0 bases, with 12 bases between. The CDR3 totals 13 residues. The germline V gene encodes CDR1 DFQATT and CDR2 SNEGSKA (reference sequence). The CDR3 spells CSARTASSYEQYF. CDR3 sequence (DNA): TGCAGTGCGCGGACAGCCAGCTCCTACGAGCAGTACTTC.

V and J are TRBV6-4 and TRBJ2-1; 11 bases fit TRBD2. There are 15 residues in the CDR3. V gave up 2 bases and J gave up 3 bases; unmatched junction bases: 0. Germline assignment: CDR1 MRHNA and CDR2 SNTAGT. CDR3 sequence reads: CASSDTSGSYNEQFF. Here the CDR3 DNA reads TGTGCCAGCAGTGACACTAGCGGGAGCTACAATGAGCAGTTCTTC.